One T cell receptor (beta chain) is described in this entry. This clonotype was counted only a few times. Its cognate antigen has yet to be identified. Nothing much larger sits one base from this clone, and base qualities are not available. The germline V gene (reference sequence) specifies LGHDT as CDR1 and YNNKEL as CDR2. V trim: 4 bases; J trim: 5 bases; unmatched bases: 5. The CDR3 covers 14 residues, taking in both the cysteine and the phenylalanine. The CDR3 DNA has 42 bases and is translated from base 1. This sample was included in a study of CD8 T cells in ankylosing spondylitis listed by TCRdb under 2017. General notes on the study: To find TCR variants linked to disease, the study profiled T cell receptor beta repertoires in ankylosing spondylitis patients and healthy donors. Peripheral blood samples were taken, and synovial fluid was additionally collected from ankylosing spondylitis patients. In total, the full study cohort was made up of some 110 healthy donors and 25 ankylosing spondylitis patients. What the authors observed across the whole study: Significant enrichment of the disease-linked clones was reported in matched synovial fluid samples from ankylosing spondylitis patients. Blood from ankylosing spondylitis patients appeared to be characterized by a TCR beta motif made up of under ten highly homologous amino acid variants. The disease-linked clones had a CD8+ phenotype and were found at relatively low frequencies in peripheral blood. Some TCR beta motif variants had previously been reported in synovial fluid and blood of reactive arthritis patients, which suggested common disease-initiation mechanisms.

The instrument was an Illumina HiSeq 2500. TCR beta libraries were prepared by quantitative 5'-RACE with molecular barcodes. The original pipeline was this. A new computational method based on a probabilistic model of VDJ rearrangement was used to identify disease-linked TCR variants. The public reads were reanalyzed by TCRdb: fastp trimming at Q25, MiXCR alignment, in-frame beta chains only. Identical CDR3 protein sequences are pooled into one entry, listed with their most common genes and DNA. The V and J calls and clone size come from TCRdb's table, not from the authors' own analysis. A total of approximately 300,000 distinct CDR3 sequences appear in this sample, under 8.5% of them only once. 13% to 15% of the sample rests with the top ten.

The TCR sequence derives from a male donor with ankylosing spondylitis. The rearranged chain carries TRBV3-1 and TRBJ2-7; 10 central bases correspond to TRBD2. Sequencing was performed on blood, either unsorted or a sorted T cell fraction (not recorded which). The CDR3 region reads CASSLLAGNHEQYF. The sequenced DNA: TGTGCCAGCAGCCTACTAGCGGGGAACCACGAGCAGTACTTC.